The 11 T cell receptor beta chains below were found in one sample sequenced in a study of shared clonotypes between healthy human individuals (TCRdb year 2020). Libraries were built with the immunoSEQ multiplex PCR assay. The clones in this table, taken by TCRdb from immuneACCESS, are in-frame only. Not every clone is retained; where verified, under half of the shortfall comes from an unresolved V gene, and the cause of the rest is unknown. The sample table holds 2 million to 3 million clones, of which roughly 93% were seen once. The biggest ten clones account for approximately 0.37% of the sample. The sequenced sample was naive CD4+ T cells from PBMCs. The cell subset or site label of this sample denotes: CD45RA+ positively selected. The receptors were sampled from a man aged 18 to 30 in good health. Some clones in this sample may be carry-over from other donors' samples.

The CDR3 DNA reads as TGTGCCAGCAGCTTAATCGGGAGCGGGCAGTACGAGCAGTACTTC. Its translation is CASSLIGSGQYEQYF. The chain combines TRBV7-9 with TRBJ2-7, with D maybe TRBD2 (6 bases). The germline V gene has CDR1 SEHNR and CDR2 FQNEAQ (reference sequence). This CDR3 region has 15 residues. Trimming shortened V by 2 bases and J by 4 bases, and 15 bases separated the two germline ends.

The rearrangement links TRBV9 to TRBJ1-2, with D tentatively TRBD1 (6 bases). The ends were cut back, 5 bases at V and 8 bases at J, with 16 bases in the middle. The CDR3 has 13 amino acids. Germline CDR1 is SGDLS and CDR2 is YYNGEE. The CDR3 nucleotides are TGTGCCAGCAGATCCACAGGGCGGAGCGGCTACACCTTC. The encoded protein is CASRSTGRSGYTF.

The chain carries TRBV2 and TRBJ2-7; 9 bases are a match to TRBD2. J was trimmed by 6 bases and V by 5 bases; bases with no gene match: 11. The CDR3 totals 15 residues. The germline CDR1 and CDR2 sequences are SNHLY and FYNNEI. The DNA for the CDR3 is TGTGCCAGCAGTACTATAGCGGGAGAGGCCGCCGAGCAGTACTTC. This translates into CASSTIAGEAAEQYF.

The rearrangement uses TRBV28 and TRBJ1-1; TRBD1 aligns across 12 bases. Trimming took 6 bases from V and 6 from J; bases not matched to a gene: 11. Germline V gene data show CDR1 as MDHEN and CDR2 as SYDVKM. The CDR3 loop spans 16 amino acids. CDR3 bases: TGTGCCAGCAGGGGGACAGGGGGCCTCGGATTTCCTGAAGCTTTCTTT. As protein: CASRGTGGLGFPEAFF.

This clone has only a few counts. The rearrangement links TRBV10-3 to TRBJ2-7; possible D gene TRBD2, 6 bases. Trimming stripped 9 bases from V and 5 bases from J, with 11 bases between. Germline-derived CDR1 and CDR2 are ENHRY and SYGVKD. CDR3 length: 11 amino acids. In nucleotides, the CDR3 is TGTGCCATGGCGGGCGGGAACGAGCAGTACTTC. This translates into CAMAGGNEQYF.

V is TRBV5-1 and J is TRBJ1-4; no firm D call. The CDR3 spans 15 residues. Trimming cost V 2 bases and J 0 bases, with 8 bases left between them. CDR1 is SGHRS and CDR2 is YFSETQ in the germline V gene. CDR3 nucleotide sequence: TGCGCCAGCAGCTTTCAACCCGCAACTAATGAAAAACTGTTTTTT. Protein: CASSFQPATNEKLFF.

V gene TRBV27 combines with J gene TRBJ2-1; D might be TRBD2 (5 bases). Looked up from germline, CDR1 is MNHEY and CDR2 is SMNVEV (reference sequence). The CDR3 has 16 residues. V lost 4 bases to trimming and J lost 9 bases, with 22 bases between them. The CDR3 coding sequence is TGTGCCAGCAGTTCCGCTATACTGACGAGGGTAGGTGAGCAGTTCTTC. Residues: CASSSAILTRVGEQFF.

In regard to this clone: Other DNA sequences from this sample encode an identical CDR3 as well. The chain joins TRBV5-1 to TRBJ1-1; 8 bases line up with TRBD1. With V trimmed by 2 bases and J by 4 bases, 1 base remained unmatched. Per germline, CDR1 SGHRS and CDR2 YFSETQ. The CDR3 totals 13 residues. The CDR3 reads CASSFDRGTEAFF. The CDR3 DNA is TGCGCCAGCAGCTTCGACAGGGGCACTGAAGCTTTCTTT.

Comments on this clone: The sample holds other DNA sequences that translate to the same CDR3. The chain combines TRBV5-6 with TRBJ1-2; D is unresolved. Trimming took off 0 bases at V and 4 bases at J, with 4 bases between the two ends. The length of the CDR3 is 12 residues. Germline V gives CDR1 SGHDT, CDR2 YYEEEE. CDR3 loop: CASSLDSYGYTF. CDR3 in DNA: TGTGCCAGCAGCTTGGATTCCTATGGCTACACCTTC.

The CDR3 sequence is CASSFVVNNEQFF. In nucleotides, the CDR3 is TGTGCCAGCAGTTTCGTGGTAAACAATGAGCAGTTCTTC. The rearrangement uses TRBV27 and TRBJ2-1, with D unresolved. CDR1 is MNHEY and CDR2 is SMNVEV in the germline V gene (reference sequence). This CDR3 has 13 amino acids. Between the trimmed V and J ends, which lost 3 bases and 5 bases, there was a span of 8 bases.

The rearrangement links TRBV7-3 to TRBJ1-3; D remains unclear. V gave up 5 bases and J gave up 0 bases, with 8 bases separating them. Germline V gene lookup returns CDR1 SGHTA and CDR2 FQGTGA. The CDR3 totals 14 residues. In nucleotides, the CDR3 is TGTGCCAGCAGCCCGATTTTCTCTGGAAACACCATATATTTT. Its translation: CASSPIFSGNTIYF.